Listed below are T cell receptor beta chains from one sample, sequenced in a study of T-cell reconstitution after alpha-beta-depleted transplantation in children. TCRdb fed the PCR reads into MiXCR, producing one record per CDR3 protein. The table has 360,000 or so distinct CDR3 sequences, approximately 20% seen once; the top ten hold 3.8%. Here the sequenced sample was PBMCs from the stem cell graft donor, taken from the stem cell graft. The receptors stem from a human donor who donated a stem cell graft to a child with acute myeloid leukemia. The CDR3 runs from the conserved cysteine through the conserved F or W. The order of the fields is J gene, D gene, V gene, clone size, CDR3 DNA, CDR3 protein. The D gene is left open where the match is weak. A clone size is listed for some rows: how often the clone was seen (once, few, many), or a class if it is expanded.

TRBJ2-7 - TRBV2 - TGTGCCAGCATAGAATTGGCGGGAAAGGTCGGCGAGCAGTACTTC CASIELAGKVGEQYF
TRBJ2-5 - TRBV20-1 many TGCAGTGCTACCCAGCGCAGGGCCGAGAAAGAGACCCAGTACTTC CSATQRRAEKETQYF
TRBJ1-1 TRBD1 TRBV15 many TGTGCCACCAGCAGAGATGGGACAGGTGACACTGAAGCTTTCTTT CATSRDGTGDTEAFF
TRBJ2-5 TRBD1 TRBV25-1 - TGTGCCAGCAGTGAGCCAGGGGGCTTGGAGACCCAGTACTTC CASSEPGGLETQYF
TRBJ1-1 TRBD1 TRBV27 - TGTGCCAGCAGTCCACCGGACAGGCCCCGGCAGGGAGCTTTCTTT CASSPPDRPRQGAFF
TRBJ2-1 - TRBV11-2 - TGTGCCAGCAGCTTACCCTGGGAGGCCTACAATGAGCAGTTCTTC CASSLPWEAYNEQFF
TRBJ2-7 TRBD1 TRBV7-2 few TGTGCCAGCAGCTTAGGGGACAGGGCAGTCTACGAGCAGTACTTC CASSLGDRAVYEQYF
TRBJ2-1 TRBD2 TRBV29-1 - TGCAGCGTTGAAGATACAAGCGGGAGGAACTCCTACAATGAGCAGTTCTTC CSVEDTSGRNSYNEQFF
TRBJ2-5 - TRBV10-3 few TGTGCCGCTTCCGTAGCGGTCCAAGAGACCCAGTACTTC CAASVAVQETQYF
TRBJ2-1 - TRBV12-3/TRBV12-4 few TGTGCCAGCAGCCAGATAACAGAGCAGTTCTTC CASSQITEQFF
TRBJ2-1 TRBD2 TRBV12-3/TRBV12-4 - TGTGCCAGCAGTTTTGATAGCGGGAGCGTCAATGAGCAGTTCTTC CASSFDSGSVNEQFF
TRBJ2-2 - TRBV20-1 few TGCAGTGCTAGGTCGGTTGGTCTCACGAACACCGGGGAGCTGTTTTTT CSARSVGLTNTGELFF
TRBJ2-2 - TRBV5-5 - TGTGCCAGCAGCAGAACGCAGGGTTCCAACACCGGGGAGCTGTTTTTT CASSRTQGSNTGELFF
TRBJ1-5 - TRBV29-1 many TGCAGCGTTGAAACAGATAGCAATCAGCCCCAGCATTTT CSVETDSNQPQHF
TRBJ1-3 - TRBV29-1 many TGCAGCGTTGAACAGGTTCCTGGAAACACCATATATTTT CSVEQVPGNTIYF
TRBJ2-3 TRBD2 TRBV3-1 - TGTGCCAGCAGCCAACCGGGACTAGGCACAGATACGCAGTATTTT CASSQPGLGTDTQYF
TRBJ2-3 - TRBV2 - TGTGCCAGCGGGGCGAAGACCGAATCAGATACGCAGTATTTT CASGAKTESDTQYF
TRBJ1-4 - TRBV5-1 many TGCGCCAGCAGCTTGAGGGCGCGGAGTCGTGAAAAACTGTTTTTT CASSLRARSREKLFF
TRBJ2-3 - TRBV29-1 many TGCAGCGCCCCCAGGTCATCCGACACAGATACGCAGTATTTT CSAPRSSDTDTQYF
TRBJ2-1 TRBD2 TRBV4-1 - TGCGCCAGCAGGGGGACTAGCGGGATAAATGAGCAGTTCTTC CASRGTSGINEQFF
TRBJ1-1 - TRBV19 once TGTGCCAGTAGTACACTGTTGGCGGCCGCAAACACTGAAGCTTTCTTT CASSTLLAAANTEAFF
TRBJ2-1 TRBD2 TRBV12-3/TRBV12-4 once TGTGCCAGCAGCCAAGGACTAGCGGAGGGGAATGAGCAGTTCTTC CASSQGLAEGNEQFF
TRBJ2-7 TRBD1 TRBV29-1 many TGCAGCGTAACGGGACAGGGAAGCTACGAGCAGTACTTC CSVTGQGSYEQYF
TRBJ2-7 TRBD2 TRBV7-9 few TGTGCCAGCAGCCCCCGGGGGGGACTACCAACGTACGAGCAGTACTTC CASSPRGGLPTYEQYF
TRBJ2-6 - TRBV12-3/TRBV12-4 many TGTGCCAGCATGCGGAACTCTGGGGCCAACGTCCTGACTTTC CASMRNSGANVLTF
TRBJ2-1 TRBD2 TRBV11-2 - TGTGCCAGCAGCTTACTAGACCGAGCGGGAGGGTACAATGAGCAGTTCTTC CASSLLDRAGGYNEQFF
TRBJ2-1 TRBD1 TRBV12-3/TRBV12-4 - TGTGCCAGCAGAATCGGGACAGGGTCCTACAATGAGCAGTTCTTC CASRIGTGSYNEQFF
TRBJ2-3 TRBD2 TRBV15 - TGTGCCACCAGCAGAGATCGGGAGGGTGGCACAGATACGCAGTATTTT CATSRDREGGTDTQYF
TRBJ2-7 TRBD1 TRBV20-1 few TGCAGTGCTAGAGATCTCACAGGGGGTCACGAGCAGTACTTC CSARDLTGGHEQYF
TRBJ2-1 TRBD2 TRBV12-3/TRBV12-4 - TGTGCCAGCAGTTTGCGGGGGGGCGCGGATGAGCAGTTCTTC CASSLRGGADEQFF
TRBJ2-3 TRBD1 TRBV12-3/TRBV12-4 - TGTGCCAGCAGCAGACAGGGATTCCCAGATACGCAGTATTTT CASSRQGFPDTQYF
TRBJ2-7 - TRBV12-3/TRBV12-4 few TGTGCCAGCAGTTTAGGGCAAATCGAGCAGTACTTC CASSLGQIEQYF
TRBJ2-2 - TRBV27 few TGTGCCAGCTCCCGGACCACGAACACCGGGGAGCTGTTTTTT CASSRTTNTGELFF
TRBJ2-1 TRBD2 TRBV5-1 few TGCGCCAGCAGCTGGGAGGGGATCAAGAGCTACAATGAGCAGTTCTTC CASSWEGIKSYNEQFF
TRBJ2-5 - TRBV15 few TGTGCCACCAGCAGAGACAGCGAGGGAGAGACCCAGTACTTC CATSRDSEGETQYF
TRBJ2-1 TRBD2 TRBV19 few TGTGCCAGTAGCCTGGCTAGCGGGAGGGCCAATGAGCAGTTCTTC CASSLASGRANEQFF
TRBJ1-5 - TRBV6-5 few TGTGCCAGCAGTTACTCGAACAGGGCGGGCCAGCCCCAGCATTTT CASSYSNRAGQPQHF
TRBJ2-1 - TRBV12-3/TRBV12-4 many TGTGCCAGCAGTCCAACGGACAGTTCCTACAATGAGCAGTTCTTC CASSPTDSSYNEQFF
TRBJ2-1 TRBD1 TRBV5-1 - TGCGCCAGCAGCCACGGGACAGCCAACAATGAGCAGTTCTTC CASSHGTANNEQFF
TRBJ1-4 - TRBV7-9 - TGTGCCAGCAGCTCCCGTGACGGGGGACAAAAACTGTTTTTT CASSSRDGGQKLFF
TRBJ2-1 TRBD1 TRBV29-1 many TGCAGCGTTGAAGGGGGACAGTTAATATACAATGAGCAGTTCTTC CSVEGGQLIYNEQFF
TRBJ2-2 - TRBV29-1 - TGCAGCGTTGAGGCGGGGAATCTGAACACCGGGGAGCTGTTTTTT CSVEAGNLNTGELFF
TRBJ1-5 - TRBV4-2 - TGTGCCAGCAGCCAGGAAGTGCGGGTGTATAGCAATCAGCCCCAGCATTTT CASSQEVRVYSNQPQHF
TRBJ1-2 - TRBV12-3/TRBV12-4 - TGTGCCAGCAGCCGACCGAACTATGGCTACACCTTC CASSRPNYGYTF
TRBJ2-1 - TRBV27 many TGTGCCAGCAGTTTCGGGAGACCCTACAATGAGCAGTTCTTC CASSFGRPYNEQFF
TRBJ2-7 TRBD2 TRBV7-2 - TGTGCCAGCAGCTTGGGGGGGATCCCTCTCGAGCAGTACTTC CASSLGGIPLEQYF
TRBJ2-1 TRBD2 TRBV7-2 - TGTGCCAGCAGCTTAGCTGGACTAGCCCCCAATGAGCAGTTCTTC CASSLAGLAPNEQFF
TRBJ2-7 - TRBV6-2/TRBV6-3 many TGTGCCAGCAGTTACTCGAGTCGGTACGAGCAGTACTTC CASSYSSRYEQYF
TRBJ1-1 - TRBV7-2 few TGTGCCAGCAGCTTACATGGGAGAACTGAAGCTTTCTTT CASSLHGRTEAFF
TRBJ1-5 - TRBV27 few TGTGCCAGCAGTTTGGGAGGGGAGAGCAATCAGCCCCAGCATTTT CASSLGGESNQPQHF
TRBJ2-3 TRBD2 TRBV29-1 few TGCAGCGCTGAGAGACTAGCGGGAGGCCCGAGCACAGATACGCAGTATTTT CSAERLAGGPSTDTQYF
TRBJ2-3 TRBD2 TRBV29-1 many TGCAGCGTTGTTTACGGCCTAGCGGAGCGAGATACGCAGTATTTT CSVVYGLAERDTQYF
TRBJ2-3 - TRBV12-3/TRBV12-4 - TGTGCCAGCATTCCTCGGGGGTTCGGGAGTGGCCCAGATACGCAGTATTTT CASIPRGFGSGPDTQYF
TRBJ2-1 - TRBV29-1 many TGCAGCGTTGGGATGGGTCTTCTGTACAATGAGCAGTTCTTC CSVGMGLLYNEQFF